The text below deals with one T cell receptor beta chain. Antigen unknown. The entry originates in a study of shared clonotypes between healthy human individuals. Profiling relied on immunoSEQ multiplex PCR, and the TCRdb table lists in-frame clones only, not all of them. The sample includes millions of clones, roughly 94% of them seen just once. Division of CD4+ cells produced a CD45RA+ naive subset and a CD45RA-negative memory subset. The V gene's germline CDR1 is MNHEY and CDR2 SVGAGI. This CDR3 comprises 13 residues. The V gene lost 5 bases and the J gene lost 4 bases, with 9 bases spanning the gap. Study-wide results and limits: Generally, naive subsets came out with larger estimated richness than memory subsets. An expected dependence of interdonor clonotype sharing on sequencing depth was noted.

This sequence joins TRBV6-5 and TRBJ2-1, with D unresolved. Sequencing input: naive CD4+ T cells sorted from blood. Documented subset: CD45RA+ positively selected. The receptor's source is a man aged 18 to 29 in good health. The CDR3 DNA is TGTGCCAGCAGTCAAACCCGTTACAATGAGCAGTTCTTC. This translates into CASSQTRYNEQFF.